This entry lists 30 T cell receptor beta chains sequenced from one sample in a study of CD8 T cell repertoires and HIV-1 epitope variants. Sequencing was performed with immunoSEQ multiplex PCR; in TCRdb, only in-frame clones are kept and a portion is missing. Seen here are thousands of clones, approximately 65% observed once, and the top ten hold about two fifths. Antigens of these TCRs are unknown. The sample was cultured CD8+ T cells derived from PBMCs. These receptor sequences come from a male donor with HIV.

CDR3 in DNA: TGTGCCAGCAGTGCGATGATGGGGACTAGTTTCTCAGATACGCAGTATTTT. It codes for CASSAMMGTSFSDTQYF. V is TRBV6-1 and J is TRBJ2-3, with 8 bases fitting TRBD2. Germline V gene lookup returns CDR1 MNHNS and CDR2 SASEGT. J was trimmed by 4 bases and V by 4 bases; bases with no gene match: 13. The CDR3 covers 17 residues.

This clone appeared a few times. This chain connects TRBV5-6 to TRBJ1-5, with D unresolved. The CDR3 is 13 residues long. The germline V gene encodes CDR1 SGHDT and CDR2 YYEEEE. Trimming left V 0 bases short and J 5 bases short, with 6 bases between. This CDR3 reads CASSLASDQPQHF. CDR3 in DNA: TGTGCCAGCAGCTTGGCCAGTGATCAGCCCCAGCATTTT. Full variable domain (missing parts from reference TRBV5-6 and TRBJ1-5): DAGVTQSPTHLIKTRGQQVTLRCSPKSGHDTVSWYQQALGQGPQFIFQYYEEEERQRGNFPDRFSGHQFPNYSSELNVNALLLGDSALYLCASSLASDQPQHFGDGTRLSIL.

V gene TRBV27 combines with J gene TRBJ2-6, with TRBD2 as a possible D gene (5 bases). The CDR3 is made up of 16 amino acids. Between the trimmed V and J ends, which lost 6 bases and 2 bases, there was a span of 14 bases. Germline assignment: CDR1 MNHEY and CDR2 SMNVEV (reference sequence). The CDR3 bases are TGTGCCAGCAGGCCGTCCCCAGCGGCTGGGGCCAACGTCCTGACTTTC. This gives the protein CASRPSPAAGANVLTF.

The rearrangement uses TRBV4-3 and TRBJ1-2; D remains unclear. This CDR3 has 13 residues. Looked up from germline, CDR1 is LGHNA and CDR2 is YSLEER. Between the trimmed V and J ends, which lost 0 bases and 2 bases, there was a span of 4 bases. The CDR3 DNA reads TGCGCCAGCAGCCAAGAGGAGAACTATGGCTACACCTTC. It translates to CASSQEENYGYTF.

The rearrangement links TRBV19 to TRBJ2-1; perhaps D is TRBD1 or TRBD2 (7 bases each). Germline V CDR1 and CDR2: LNHDA, SQIVND (reference sequence). With 3 bases removed from V and 8 bases from J, the gap between germline ends came to 17 bases. This CDR3 contains 15 residues. The CDR3 sequence: CASSMGGGPSDEQFF. In DNA, the CDR3 is TGTGCCAGTAGTATGGGAGGGGGCCCCTCGGATGAGCAGTTCTTC.

This chain connects TRBV19 to TRBJ2-6; TRBD1 aligns across 7 bases. This CDR3 region has 17 residues. After removal of 3 bases from V and 0 bases from J, the junction contained 5 bases not matched to a gene. In germline, CDR1 is LNHDA, CDR2 SQIVND (reference sequence). The DNA of the CDR3 is TGTGCCAGTAGTATCGGGACAGTATTCTCTGGGGCCAACGTCCTGACTTTC. Its translation: CASSIGTVFSGANVLTF.

This rearrangement joins TRBV21-1 to TRBJ2-2; the table's D call, TRBD2, was not checked against the DNA. TRBV21-1 is recorded as a pseudogene. This CDR3 has 16 residues. The CDR3 region is CASSNQGGRNTGELFF. CDR3 DNA: TGTGCCAGCAGCAATCAGGGCGGGAGGAACACCGGGGAGCTGTTTTTT.

The chain has TRBV5-1 and TRBJ2-7, with D tentatively TRBD1 or TRBD2 (5 bases each). The germline V gene encodes CDR1 SGHRS and CDR2 YFSETQ. Trimming cost V 0 bases and J 1 base, with 11 bases left between them. The CDR3 length is 15 residues. The CDR3 loop reads CASSLEVGRSYEQYF. The CDR3 nucleotides are TGCGCCAGCAGCTTGGAAGTGGGACGATCCTACGAGCAGTACTTC.

The J gene is TRBJ2-5, the V gene TRBV2; possibly TRBD1 for D (6 bases). This CDR3 is built from 14 residues. Germline CDR1 reads SNHLY; CDR2 reads FYNNEI. Trimming left V 3 bases short and J 5 bases short, with 13 bases between. The CDR3 sequence is CASSDTNRAETQYF. The CDR3 DNA reads as TGTGCCAGCAGTGATACGAACAGGGCGGAGACCCAGTACTTC.

In this sample, this clone turned up once. This chain uses TRBV7-2 with TRBJ1-3; D remains unclear. Trimming removed 1 base from V and 0 bases from J, with 13 bases in between. Germline V gives CDR1 SGHTA, CDR2 FQGNSA. The CDR3 extends over 17 amino acids. CDR3 coding DNA: TGTGCCAGCAGCTTAGTGGGAGCTTTACTCTCTGGAAACACCATATATTTT. Its translation is CASSLVGALLSGNTIYF.

This chain links TRBV27 with TRBJ2-1; 11 bases agree with TRBD1. The CDR3 runs 14 residues. V was clipped by 8 bases and J by 4 bases; unmatched bases: 4. Per germline, CDR1 MNHEY and CDR2 SMNVEV (reference sequence). The CDR3 coding sequence is TGTGCCAGCCAGGGGACAGGGGGGTACAATGAGCAGTTCTTC. This gives the protein CASQGTGGYNEQFF.

The rearrangement links TRBV29-1 to TRBJ1-2, with 7 positions matching TRBD1. This CDR3 has 13 amino acids. CDR1 is SQVTM, CDR2 ANQGSEA, per germline. V was pared by 4 bases and J by 2 bases, with 4 bases of the junction left unmatched. The CDR3 nucleotides read TGCAGCGTTGCCAGGGGGGAAAACTATGGCTACACCTTC. This translates into CSVARGENYGYTF.

This chain connects TRBV5-4 to TRBJ2-1, with D tentatively TRBD1 (6 bases). Germline CDR1 and CDR2: SGHNT and YYREEE (reference sequence). Trimming pared 5 bases from V and 3 bases from J, leaving 9 bases between. The CDR3 covers 13 residues. The CDR3 sequence: CASRPDSYNEQFF. CDR3 sequence (DNA): TGTGCCAGCAGACCGGACAGCTACAATGAGCAGTTCTTC.

The chain uses TRBV7-8 and TRBJ2-3; 8 bases fit TRBD2. The CDR3 contains 17 residues. The germline CDR1 and CDR2 sequences are SGHVS and FQNEAQ. V gave up 1 base and J gave up 2 bases; unmatched junction bases: 8. In nucleotides, the CDR3 is TGTGCCAGCAGCTTAGGTTACGCGGGGGGTCCCACAGATACGCAGTATTTT. Protein product: CASSLGYAGGPTDTQYF.

This chain joins TRBV5-4 and TRBJ1-6; D is uncertain. V was trimmed by 0 bases and J by 7 bases, leaving 14 bases between them. The CDR3 is 16 residues long. Looked up from germline, CDR1 is SGHNT and CDR2 is YYREEE (reference sequence). For the CDR3, the DNA is TGTGCCAGCAGCTTGGATCGGCCGGTCCGGAATTCACCCCTCCACTTT. This sequence encodes CASSLDRPVRNSPLHF.

The genes are TRBV27 and TRBJ2-7; perhaps TRBD2 as D (5 bases). The germline V and J ends were trimmed by 8 bases and 6 bases, with 17 bases remaining between them. This CDR3 contains 13 residues. Germline V gives CDR1 MNHEY, CDR2 SMNVEV (reference sequence). The DNA of the CDR3 is TGTGCCAGCGGTAACTGGCCTGCGGGCGAGCAGTACTTC. This codes for CASGNWPAGEQYF.

This clone came up once. The chain combines TRBV28 with TRBJ2-1; 11 bases are shared with TRBD2. The ends lost 5 bases at V and 1 base at J; junction bases unmatched: 4. Germline CDR1 is MDHEN and CDR2 is SYDVKM. This CDR3 contains 16 residues. The CDR3 nucleotides are TGTGCCAGCAGTCCGACTAGCGGGGTTTCCTACAATGAGCAGTTCTTC. As protein: CASSPTSGVSYNEQFF.

This clone was found a few times. The V and J genes are TRBV19 and TRBJ2-1; either TRBD1 or TRBD2 may fit D (5 bases each). Between the trimmed V and J ends, which lost 5 bases and 4 bases, there was a span of 18 bases. The V gene's germline CDR1 is LNHDA and CDR2 SQIVND (reference sequence). This CDR3 has 16 residues. In DNA form, the CDR3 reads TGTGCCAGTAGTGCAGCCTGGGGCGGGCGTTACAATGAGCAGTTCTTC. Translation gives CASSAAWGGRYNEQFF.

The chain combines TRBV19 with TRBJ2-7, with 7 bases aligning to TRBD2. CDR1 and CDR2 from the germline V gene are LNHDA and SQIVND (reference sequence). Trimming took 3 bases from V and 3 from J; bases not matched to a gene: 11. This CDR3 has 16 amino acids. CDR3 residues: CASSIDRASGYYEQYF. As DNA, the CDR3 is TGTGCCAGTAGTATCGATAGGGCTAGCGGCTACTACGAGCAGTACTTC.

This chain joins TRBV29-1 and TRBJ2-1; D gene uncertain. The CDR3 is made up of 13 amino acids. V dropped 2 bases and J dropped 6 bases, with 11 bases sitting between them. Germline loops: CDR1 SQVTM, CDR2 ANQGSEA. CDR3 in amino acids: CSVEPDPGNEQFF. CDR3 bases: TGCAGCGTTGAACCGGACCCTGGCAATGAGCAGTTCTTC.

This rearrangement joins TRBV4-1 to TRBJ1-1; D is uncertain. The length of the CDR3 is 12 residues. Germline V gene sequence: CDR1 MGHRA, CDR2 YSYEKL. The germline V and J ends were trimmed by 4 bases and 2 bases, with 5 bases remaining between them. CDR3 loop: CASSPPNTEAFF. The CDR3 bases are TGCGCCAGCAGCCCTCCAAACACTGAAGCTTTCTTT.

With respect to this clone: The final CDR3 position lacks the conserved phenylalanine or tryptophan, pointing to a likely read error. V is TRBV28 and J is TRBJ1-2; D ambiguous. CDR1 is MDHEN and CDR2 is SYDVKM in the germline V gene. V was trimmed by 1 base and J by 4 bases, leaving 10 bases between them. This CDR3 contains 14 residues. CDR3 sequence (DNA): TGTGCCAGCAGTTTATCTTGGGTGGGCTATGGCTACACCTCC. Protein product: CASSLSWVGYGYTS.

This clone came up a few times. The chain employs TRBV9 and TRBJ2-7, with D perhaps matching TRBD2 (6 bases). Germline-derived CDR1 and CDR2 are SGDLS and YYNGEE. Trimming took off 1 base at V and 0 bases at J, with 8 bases between the two ends. CDR3 length: 14 residues. CDR3 sequence (DNA): TGTGCCAGCAGCGTATACGGGAGCTCCTACGAGCAGTACTTC. Amino acids: CASSVYGSSYEQYF.

The table lists this clone with a few counts. The V and J genes are TRBV29-1 and TRBJ2-7; D is ambiguous. This CDR3 spans 14 amino acids. The germline V gene has CDR1 SQVTM and CDR2 ANQGSEA. Trimming shortened V by 0 bases and J by 4 bases, and 13 bases separated the two germline ends. CDR3 loop: CSVEDRLTPYEQYF. The CDR3 DNA is TGCAGCGTTGAAGATCGACTGACTCCGTACGAGCAGTACTTC.

The chain carries TRBV6-5 and TRBJ1-1; TRBD1 agrees at 7 bases. J gave up 5 bases and V 0 bases, and 6 bases lay outside the gene matches. CDR3 length: 15 residues. The germline V gene encodes CDR1 MNHEY and CDR2 SVGAGI. The CDR3 here is CASSYSDRLRTEAFF. The CDR3 region has the DNA TGTGCCAGCAGTTACTCGGACAGGCTTAGGACTGAAGCTTTCTTT.

The rearrangement uses TRBV7-9 and TRBJ2-1, with a weak D call TRBD1 (5 bases). Trimming stripped 6 bases from V and 2 bases from J, with 14 bases between. The germline V gene encodes CDR1 SEHNR and CDR2 FQNEAQ (reference sequence). The CDR3 is 15 residues long. The CDR3 is CASRDTTGPYNEQFF. DNA of the CDR3: TGTGCCAGCAGGGACACTACCGGACCCTACAATGAGCAGTTCTTC.

This sequence joins TRBV7-9 and TRBJ2-1, with 9 bases lining up with TRBD2. The CDR3 is 15 amino acids. With 0 bases clipped from V and 7 bases from J, the junction kept 4 bases outside the gene matches. CDR1 and CDR2 from the germline V gene are SEHNR and FQNEAQ (reference sequence). The CDR3 loop is CASSLAAGGFNEQFF. The CDR3 DNA reads as TGTGCCAGCAGCTTAGCAGCGGGAGGCTTTAATGAGCAGTTCTTC. Full variable domain (rest looked up from reference TRBV7-9 and TRBJ2-1): DTGVSQNPRHKITKRGQNVTFRCDPISEHNRLYWYRQTLGQGPEFLTYFQNEAQLEKSRLLSDRFSAERPKGSFSTLEIQRTEQGDSAMYLCASSLAAGGFNEQFFGPGTRLTVL.

The chain has TRBV7-8 and TRBJ2-2; 9 positions match TRBD1. The junction had 9 bases not matched to a gene; V was cut back by 5 bases and J by 2 bases. CDR3 size: 17 residues. Germline CDR1 and CDR2: SGHVS and FQNEAQ. The CDR3 sequence: CASSPSGQGINTGELFF. The CDR3 DNA sequence: TGTGCCAGCAGCCCATCGGGACAGGGAATCAACACCGGGGAGCTGTTTTTT.

The sample holds one count of this clone. Here the CDR3 DNA reads TGTGCCAGCAGTTACTCGGGACTAGCGGGGGGGAATGAGCAGTTCTTC. This encodes CASSYSGLAGGNEQFF. This sequence joins TRBV6-5 and TRBJ2-1; TRBD2 matches 16 bases. V lost 0 bases and J lost 7; bases outside the gene matches: 0. CDR3 length: 16 residues. CDR1 MNHEY and CDR2 SVGAGI come from the germline V gene.

The rearrangement uses TRBV28 and TRBJ1-1; D is undetermined. V lost 4 bases, J lost 4 bases, and 10 bases lay in between. The CDR3 spans 13 residues. Germline values: CDR1 MDHEN, CDR2 SYDVKM. The CDR3 is CASSSNSVTEAFF. CDR3 nucleotide sequence: TGTGCCAGCAGTTCTAATTCGGTCACTGAAGCTTTCTTT.